This T cell receptor (beta chain) was captured in a study of beta chain features in type 1 diabetes. Findings of the study overall: Across all four CD4+ subsets, people with type 1 diabetes showed modestly shorter TCRB CDR3s. Among type 1 diabetes patients, VDJ junctions had fewer insertions and more deletions.

Reverse transcription of all isolated RNA meant that expressed TCRB transcripts were sequenced. Sequencing was performed with immunoSEQ multiplex PCR; in TCRdb, only in-frame clones are kept and a portion is missing. The sample comprises roughly 140,000 clones, 9% to 12% of which are singletons, and 0.4% to 0.55% rests with the top ten. This clone was picked up a small number of times. Its antigen is not known. A sort by CD45RO/CCR7/CD25/CD127/CD95/CD27 yielded CD4+ naive, central memory, regulatory and stem cell-like memory cells. Purities over 98% were achieved in all sorted populations. The TCR sequence derives from a man aged 25 to 40 with type 1 diabetes. What was sequenced was central memory CD4+ T cells from blood.

CDR3 nucleotides: TGCGCCAGCAGCCAGGAGCGGGGCGGGTACCAAGAGACCCAGTACTTC. Protein sequence: CASSQERGGYQETQYF. The chain joins TRBV4-3 to TRBJ2-5; 7 bases are shared with TRBD2. The CDR3 has 16 amino acids. Per the germline V gene, CDR1 is LGHNA and CDR2 is YSLEER. J lost 0 bases, V lost 3 bases, and 7 bases had no gene match.